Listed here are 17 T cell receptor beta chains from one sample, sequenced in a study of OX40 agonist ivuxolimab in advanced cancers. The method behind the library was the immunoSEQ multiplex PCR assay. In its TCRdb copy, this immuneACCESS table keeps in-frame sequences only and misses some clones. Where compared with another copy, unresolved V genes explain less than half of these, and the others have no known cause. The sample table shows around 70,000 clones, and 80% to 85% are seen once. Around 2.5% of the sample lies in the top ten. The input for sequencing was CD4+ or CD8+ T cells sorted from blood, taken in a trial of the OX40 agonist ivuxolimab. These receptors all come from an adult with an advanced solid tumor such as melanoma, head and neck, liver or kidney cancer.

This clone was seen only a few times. The CDR3 spells CASSPGLAGGPIGELFF. The CDR3, as DNA: TGCGCCAGCAGCCCGGGACTAGCGGGAGGGCCGATCGGGGAGCTGTTTTTT. The J gene is TRBJ2-2, the V gene TRBV5-1, with 16 bases fitting TRBD2. The ends lost 4 bases at V and 7 bases at J; junction bases unmatched: 7. The germline V gene encodes CDR1 SGHRS and CDR2 YFSETQ. This CDR3 is built from 17 residues.

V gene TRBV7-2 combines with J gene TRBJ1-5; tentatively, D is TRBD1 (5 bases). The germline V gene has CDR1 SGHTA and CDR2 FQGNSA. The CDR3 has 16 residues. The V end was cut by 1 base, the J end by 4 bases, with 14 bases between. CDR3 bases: TGTGCCAGCAGCTTAGTTCACGGGGCTCTGAATCAGCCCCAGCATTTT. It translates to CASSLVHGALNQPQHF.

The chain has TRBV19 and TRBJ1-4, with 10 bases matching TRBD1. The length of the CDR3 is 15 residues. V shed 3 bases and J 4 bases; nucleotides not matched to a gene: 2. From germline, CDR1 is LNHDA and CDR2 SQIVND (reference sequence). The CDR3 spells CASSMGQGNNEKLFF. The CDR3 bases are TGTGCCAGTAGTATGGGACAGGGGAATAATGAAAAACTGTTTTTT. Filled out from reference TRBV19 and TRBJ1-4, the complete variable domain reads DGGITQSPKYLFRKEGQNVTLSCEQNLNHDAMYWYRQDPGQGLRLIYYSQIVNDFQKGDIAEGYSVSREKKESFPLTVTSAQKNPTAFYLCASSMGQGNNEKLFFGSGTQLSVL.

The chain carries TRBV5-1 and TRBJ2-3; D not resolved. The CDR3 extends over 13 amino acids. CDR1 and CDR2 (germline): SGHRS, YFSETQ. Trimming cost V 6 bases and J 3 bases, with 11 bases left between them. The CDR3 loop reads CASTEVATDTQYF. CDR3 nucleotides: TGCGCCAGCACCGAGGTGGCGACAGATACGCAGTATTTT.

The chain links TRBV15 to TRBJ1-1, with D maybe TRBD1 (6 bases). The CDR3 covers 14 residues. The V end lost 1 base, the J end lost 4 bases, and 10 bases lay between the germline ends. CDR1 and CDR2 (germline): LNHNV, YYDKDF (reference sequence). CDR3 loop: CATSRVRGATEAFF. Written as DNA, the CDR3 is TGTGCCACCAGCAGAGTACGGGGGGCCACTGAAGCTTTCTTT.

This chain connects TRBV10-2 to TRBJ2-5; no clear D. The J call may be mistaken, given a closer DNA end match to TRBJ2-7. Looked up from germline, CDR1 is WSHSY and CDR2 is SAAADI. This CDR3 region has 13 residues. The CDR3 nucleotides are TGCGCCAGCTCGGGCACGCCAGCATTCGAGCAGTACTTC. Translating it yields CASSGTPAFEQYF.

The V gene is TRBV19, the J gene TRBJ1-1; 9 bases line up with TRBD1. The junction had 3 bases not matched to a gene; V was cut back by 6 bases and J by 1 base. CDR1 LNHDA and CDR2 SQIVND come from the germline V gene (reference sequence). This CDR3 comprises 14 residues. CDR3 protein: CASRTGGKNTEAFF. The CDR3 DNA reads TGTGCCAGTAGAACAGGGGGCAAGAACACTGAAGCTTTCTTT. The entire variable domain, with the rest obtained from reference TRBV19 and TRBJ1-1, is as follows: DGGITQSPKYLFRKEGQNVTLSCEQNLNHDAMYWYRQDPGQGLRLIYYSQIVNDFQKGDIAEGYSVSREKKESFPLTVTSAQKNPTAFYLCASRTGGKNTEAFFGQGTRLTVV.

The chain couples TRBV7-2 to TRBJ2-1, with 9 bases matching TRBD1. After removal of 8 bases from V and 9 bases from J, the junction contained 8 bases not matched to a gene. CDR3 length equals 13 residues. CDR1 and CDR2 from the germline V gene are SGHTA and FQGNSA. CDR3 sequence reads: CASSGQGVGEQFF. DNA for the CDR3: TGTGCCAGCTCGGGACAGGGTGTGGGTGAGCAGTTCTTC.

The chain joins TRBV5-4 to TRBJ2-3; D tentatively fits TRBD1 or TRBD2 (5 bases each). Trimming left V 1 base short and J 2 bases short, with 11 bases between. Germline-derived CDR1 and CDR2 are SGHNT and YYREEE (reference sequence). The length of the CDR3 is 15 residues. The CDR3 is CASSLMTDYTDTQYF. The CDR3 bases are TGTGCCAGCAGCTTGATGACAGACTACACAGATACGCAGTATTTT.

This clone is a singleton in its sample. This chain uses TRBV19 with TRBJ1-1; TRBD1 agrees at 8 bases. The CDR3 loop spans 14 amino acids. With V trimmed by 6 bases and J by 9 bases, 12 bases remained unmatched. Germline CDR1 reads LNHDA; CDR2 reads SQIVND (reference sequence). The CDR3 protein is CASRERTGRLKAFF. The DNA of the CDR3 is TGTGCCAGTAGAGAGAGGACAGGGAGACTCAAAGCTTTCTTT.

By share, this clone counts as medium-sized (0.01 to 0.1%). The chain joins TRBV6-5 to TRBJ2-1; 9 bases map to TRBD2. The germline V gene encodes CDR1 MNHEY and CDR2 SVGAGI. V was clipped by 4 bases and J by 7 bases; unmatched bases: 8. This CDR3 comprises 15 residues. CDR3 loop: CASSLISGSGNEQFF. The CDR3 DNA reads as TGTGCCAGCAGTTTGATTAGCGGGAGTGGAAATGAGCAGTTCTTC.

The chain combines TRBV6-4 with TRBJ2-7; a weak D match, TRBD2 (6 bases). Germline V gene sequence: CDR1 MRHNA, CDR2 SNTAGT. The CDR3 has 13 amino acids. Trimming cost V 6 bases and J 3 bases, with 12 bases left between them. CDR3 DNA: TGTGCCAGCAGCGCCGTCGGGGGCTACGAGCAGTACTTC. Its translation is CASSAVGGYEQYF.

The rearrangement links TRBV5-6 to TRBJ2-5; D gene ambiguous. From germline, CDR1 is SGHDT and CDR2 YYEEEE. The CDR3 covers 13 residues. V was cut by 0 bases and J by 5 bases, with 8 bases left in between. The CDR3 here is CASSLGVSETQYF. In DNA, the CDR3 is TGTGCCAGCAGCTTGGGAGTTTCCGAGACCCAGTACTTC.

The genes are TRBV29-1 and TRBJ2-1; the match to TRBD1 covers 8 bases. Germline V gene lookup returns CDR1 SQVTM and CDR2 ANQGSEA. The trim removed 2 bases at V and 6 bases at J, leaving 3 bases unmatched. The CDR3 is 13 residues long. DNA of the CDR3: TGCAGCGTTGAACGAACAGGGGGCAATGAGCAGTTCTTC. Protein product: CSVERTGGNEQFF.

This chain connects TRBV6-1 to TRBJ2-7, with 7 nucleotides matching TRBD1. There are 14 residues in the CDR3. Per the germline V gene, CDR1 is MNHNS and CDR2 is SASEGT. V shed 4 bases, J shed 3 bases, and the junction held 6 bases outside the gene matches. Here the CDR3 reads CASSALRQGYEQYF. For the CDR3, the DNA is TGTGCCAGCAGTGCACTGAGACAGGGCTACGAGCAGTACTTC.

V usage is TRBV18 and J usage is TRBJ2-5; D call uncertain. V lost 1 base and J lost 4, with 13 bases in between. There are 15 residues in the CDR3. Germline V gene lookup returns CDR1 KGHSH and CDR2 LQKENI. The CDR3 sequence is CASSPLEVRGETQYF. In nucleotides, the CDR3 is TGTGCCAGCTCACCACTTGAGGTCCGCGGAGAGACCCAGTACTTC.

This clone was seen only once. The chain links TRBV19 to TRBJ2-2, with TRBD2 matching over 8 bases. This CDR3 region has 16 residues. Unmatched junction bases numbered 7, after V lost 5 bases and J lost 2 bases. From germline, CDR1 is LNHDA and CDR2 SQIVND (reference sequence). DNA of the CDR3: TGTGCCAGTAGTCCCCCGGGGGGGGGCAACACCGGGGAGCTGTTTTTT. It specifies CASSPPGGGNTGELFF.